Listed below are T cell receptor beta chains from one sample, sequenced in a study of T cell repertoires in cytomegalovirus infection. Their cognate antigens are unknown. TCRdb ran MiXCR on the reads and lists one entry per CDR3 protein. This sample has about 330,000 distinct CDR3 sequences; about 35% occur once, and the top ten carry approximately 15%. Material: cultured PBMCs, obtained from culture after CMV antigen stimulation. The source is a human donor in good health (CMV status not recorded). Some clones in this sample may be carry-over from other donors' samples. Both conserved end residues are part of each CDR3. A D gene is named only where the DNA matches it firmly. Clone sizes are given selectively: once, few, many, or a class where the clone is expanded.

V	J	D	size	DNA	CDR3
TRBV7-2	TRBJ2-3	TRBD2	few	TGTGCCAGCAGCTTCTTAGCGGGGGCCACGGATACGCAGTATTTT	CASSFLAGATDTQYF
TRBV20-1	TRBJ2-5	TRBD2	many	TGCAGTGCTCCAAAAGCGGGAGCTCTCCAAGAGACCCAGTACTTC	CSAPKAGALQETQYF
TRBV7-6	TRBJ2-1	TRBD2	NA	TGTGCCAGCAGCTTAGCGGTAGCGGGAGCGGTGGATGAGCAGTTCTTC	CASSLAVAGAVDEQFF
TRBV7-2	TRBJ2-6	NA	NA	TGTGCCAGCAGCTTCGCTAGCTCTGGGGCCAACGTCCTGACTTTC	CASSFASSGANVLTF
TRBV19	TRBJ1-5	NA	few	TGTGCCAGTAGTATGGCCAGGCGTCCAGGGGCCCCTCTAACAAGCCGTTATAGCAATCAGCCCCAGCATTTT	CASSMARRPGAPLTSRYSNQPQHF
TRBV5-1	TRBJ2-2	TRBD1	NA	TGCGCCAGCAGCCTACCCGGGACAGGGGACACCGGGGAGCTGTTTTTT	CASSLPGTGDTGELFF
TRBV28	TRBJ1-6	TRBD1	few	TGTGCCAGCAGTTTGGGGACAGATAAATCACCCCTCCACTTT	CASSLGTDKSPLHF
TRBV12-3/TRBV12-4	TRBJ1-1	NA	NA	TGTGCCAGCTCCGGAGGGGGGAACACTGAAGCTTTCTTT	CASSGGGNTEAFF
TRBV12-5	TRBJ2-1	NA	NA	TGTGCTAGTGGGGGTAACTCCTACAATGAGCAGTTCTTC	CASGGNSYNEQFF
TRBV20-1	TRBJ2-1	TRBD1	few	TGCAGTGCAGAGGACAGGGGGAATGAGCAGTTCTTC	CSAEDRGNEQFF
TRBV7-9	TRBJ2-7	TRBD2	NA	TGTGCCAGCAGCTTAGATGCTAGCGGATCCTACGAGCAGTACTTC	CASSLDASGSYEQYF
TRBV9	TRBJ2-5	NA	many	TGTGCCAGCAGCCCGCGACCCGGGACCAAAGAGACCCAGTACTTC	CASSPRPGTKETQYF
TRBV7-2	TRBJ1-5	NA	few	TGTGCCAGCAGCTATCGGGGCGCCGGAAATCAGCCCCAGCATTTT	CASSYRGAGNQPQHF
TRBV5-1	TRBJ1-1	NA	NA	TGCGCCAGCAGCTTGGGGGGTGTATCAGGGAGCCCTTTCTTT	CASSLGGVSGSPFF
TRBV19	TRBJ2-7	NA	NA	TGTGCCAGTAGTATAGACATGTCCTACGAGCAGTACTTC	CASSIDMSYEQYF
TRBV5-5	TRBJ1-2	TRBD1	NA	TGTGCCAGCAGCCCGGGAGCCGCGGCCTGGGACAGGGAGAACTATGGCTACACCTTC	CASSPGAAAWDRENYGYTF
TRBV12-5	TRBJ2-1	TRBD2	few	TGTGCTAGTGGTTTCGGCGGGAGGAACTACAATGAGCAGTTCTTC	CASGFGGRNYNEQFF
TRBV4-3	TRBJ2-7	TRBD1	few	TGCGCCAGCAGCCAAGGGGACAGCGGCTACGAGCAGTACTTC	CASSQGDSGYEQYF
TRBV4-1	TRBJ2-5	TRBD2	NA	TGCGCCAGCAGCCACCTGGGACTAGCGGGAAATGGTGAGACCCAGTACTTC	CASSHLGLAGNGETQYF
TRBV7-2	TRBJ2-1	NA	few	TGTGCCAGCAGCTTAAGCCCGGAGGGCCTTGGGCAGTTCTTC	CASSLSPEGLGQFF
TRBV29-1	TRBJ2-4	TRBD2	NA	TGCAGCGTTCGGCGGGAGGGGAACATTCAGTACTTC	CSVRREGNIQYF
TRBV15	TRBJ2-5	NA	few	TGTGCCACCAGCAGAGATCCGGAAGAGACCCAGTACTTC	CATSRDPEETQYF
TRBV7-9	TRBJ1-1	NA	few	TGTGCCAGCAGCTTAGTACGGATTATGGGTTCGTGGACTGAAGCTTTCTTT	CASSLVRIMGSWTEAFF
TRBV12-3/TRBV12-4	TRBJ2-5	NA	NA	TGTGCCAGCAGTTTGATACTAGCCAAACAAGAGACCCAGTACTTC	CASSLILAKQETQYF
TRBV7-6	TRBJ2-3	NA	many	TGTGCCAGCAGCTTCGGGACCCCCCCGGATACGCAGTATTTT	CASSFGTPPDTQYF
TRBV9	TRBJ2-6	NA	NA	TGTGCCAGCAGCGAGAGGGTTGCTGGGGCCAACGTCCTGACTTTC	CASSERVAGANVLTF
TRBV7-9	TRBJ2-3	TRBD2	few	TGTGCCAGCAGGGGACGCGGGAGGAGCACAGATACGCAGTATTTT	CASRGRGRSTDTQYF
TRBV28	TRBJ2-5	NA	few	TGTGCCAGCAGTGCGTTGGGGACCGGGGAGACCCAGTACTTC	CASSALGTGETQYF
TRBV14	TRBJ2-3	TRBD1	NA	TGTGCCAGCGGTCGGGACAGGGACACAGATACGCAGTATTTT	CASGRDRDTDTQYF
TRBV19	TRBJ1-2	TRBD1	many	TGTGCCAGTAGCCACACCGGGACAGGGGTTAACTATGGCTACACCTTC	CASSHTGTGVNYGYTF
TRBV7-2	TRBJ2-1	TRBD2	few	TGTGCCAGCAGCTTAGCACTAGCGGGAGTAACAAATGAGCAGTTCTTC	CASSLALAGVTNEQFF
TRBV5-6	TRBJ1-2	TRBD1	NA	TGTGCCAGCAGCTTGGGACAGGGGGGGTATGGCTACACCTTC	CASSLGQGGYGYTF
TRBV27	TRBJ1-5	NA	NA	TGTGCCAGCAGTGTCAGCTCGGTCCTCTCCGAGCCCCAGCATTTT	CASSVSSVLSEPQHF
TRBV19	TRBJ2-2	NA	NA	TGTGCCAGTAGTATTTTCCGGCCGTACGGGGAGCTGTTTTTT	CASSIFRPYGELFF
TRBV6-2/TRBV6-3	TRBJ1-1	TRBD1	few	TGTGCCAGCAGTATACAGGGGAGTAATGAAGCTTTCTTT	CASSIQGSNEAFF
TRBV5-1	TRBJ1-1	NA	NA	TGCGCCAGCAGCACGACGGGACACCCGAACACTGAAGCTTTCTTT	CASSTTGHPNTEAFF
TRBV6-2/TRBV6-3	TRBJ2-3	NA	NA	TGTGCCAGCAGTTACGGGGTTGGTCCAGATACGCAGTATTTT	CASSYGVGPDTQYF
TRBV19	TRBJ2-2	NA	few	TGTGCCAGTAGTATCATCCCCCCGGGGATGGGCGGGGAGCTGTTTTTT	CASSIIPPGMGGELFF